This paragraph reports one T cell receptor (beta chain). This sample is drawn from a study of blood T cell repertoires in COVID-19. Study details: Acute and convalescent COVID-19 samples came from the United States, Italy and Spain. T cells, B-cell-depleted T cells, or PBMCs provided the cDNA or gDNA that served as material.

This CDR3 has 16 residues. Germline CDR1 is SEHNR and CDR2 is FQNEAQ (reference sequence). Trimming took 5 bases from V and 1 from J, leaving 12 bases between them. Under the authors' procedure: Amplification with reference gene primers provided the estimates of nucleated cell counts. Assay: immunoSEQ multiplex PCR; the TCRdb copy retains only in-frame clones and omits some. That table furnishes V, J and clone size, whereas the DNA furnished D and trimming. The sample carries hundreds of thousands of clones, approximately 89% recorded once. Sequenced: peripheral blood. This chain connects TRBV7-9 to TRBJ2-6; tentative D call: TRBD2 (5 bases). The receptor was isolated from a woman aged 25 to 39 who had recovered from COVID-19. CDR3 sequence: CASSGSWGSGANVLTF. The CDR3 DNA sequence: TGTGCCAGCAGCGGGAGTTGGGGATCTGGGGCCAACGTCCTGACTTTC.